The 27 T cell receptor beta chains in this list originate from one sample, sequenced in a study of Tregs in tolerant kidney transplant recipients. Produced via immunoSEQ multiplex PCR; TCRdb's table is partial and in-frame only. The data hold 110,000 or so clones, with around 91% observed a single time. Source material: CD4+ T cells from blood. The receptor source for this set is a human donor in good health.

V gene TRBV6-1 combines with J gene TRBJ1-4; 8 positions match TRBD1. J lost 8 bases, V lost 10 bases, and 12 bases had no gene match. The CDR3 covers 14 residues. Germline lookup yields CDR1 MNHNS and CDR2 SASEGT. CDR3 loop: CATVRQGLGEKLFF. The CDR3 nucleotides read TGTGCCACAGTGCGACAGGGGCTAGGGGAAAAACTGTTTTTT.

The chain couples TRBV30 to TRBJ1-2, with 8 bases identical to TRBD1. The CDR3 is 13 amino acids. Per the germline V gene, CDR1 is GTSNPN and CDR2 is SVGIG (reference sequence). Unmatched junction bases numbered 7, after V lost 3 bases and J lost 7 bases. DNA for the CDR3: TGTGCCTGGAGCGGGGGGACAGGTGCTGGCTACACCTTC. Amino acid sequence: CAWSGGTGAGYTF.

V and J are TRBV5-1 and TRBJ2-2, with 8 nucleotides matching TRBD1. The CDR3 is made up of 15 amino acids. The germline gives CDR1 SGHRS, CDR2 YFSETQ. V was pared by 4 bases and J by 9 bases, with 11 bases of the junction left unmatched. The CDR3 spells CASSVRTGSFRELFF. DNA for the CDR3: TGCGCCAGCAGCGTTAGGACAGGGAGCTTCAGGGAGCTGTTTTTT. Looking up the rest from reference TRBV5-1 and TRBJ2-2 gives the full variable domain: KAGVTQTPRYLIKTRGQQVTLSCSPISGHRSVSWYQQTPGQGLQFLFEYFSETQRNKGNFPGRFSGRQFSNSRSEMNVSTLELGDSALYLCASSVRTGSFRELFFGEGSRLTVL.

The V gene is TRBV5-1, the J gene TRBJ2-3; 9 bases are shared with TRBD2. Germline values: CDR1 SGHRS, CDR2 YFSETQ. J lost 0 bases, V lost 1 base, and 3 bases had no gene match. The CDR3 extends over 16 amino acids. In nucleotides, the CDR3 is TGCGCCAGCAGCTTGTTAGCGGGAGCTAGCACAGATACGCAGTATTTT. Residues: CASSLLAGASTDTQYF.

The chain links TRBV11-2 to TRBJ1-5; D is unresolved. The CDR3 loop spans 12 amino acids. CDR1 is SGHAT, CDR2 FQNNGV, per germline. V lost 5 bases to trimming and J lost 4 bases, with 6 bases between them. The CDR3 spells CASSTLNQPQHF. CDR3 sequence (DNA): TGTGCCAGCAGCACCTTAAATCAGCCCCAGCATTTT.

V usage is TRBV5-1 and J usage is TRBJ2-7; TRBD1 is a possible D gene (5 bases). From germline, CDR1 is SGHRS and CDR2 YFSETQ. Trimming pared 4 bases from V and 3 bases from J, leaving 11 bases between. This CDR3 has 13 residues. Here the CDR3 reads CASSKDKNYEQYF. The DNA of the CDR3 is TGCGCCAGCAGCAAGGACAAGAACTACGAGCAGTACTTC.

This clone was seen only once. The chain joins TRBV5-4 to TRBJ1-1, with D unresolved. This CDR3 is built from 13 residues. Trimming pared 0 bases from V and 1 base from J, leaving 4 bases between. Germline V gene lookup returns CDR1 SGHNT and CDR2 YYREEE (reference sequence). The CDR3 region is CASSLASNTEAFF. The CDR3 bases are TGTGCCAGCAGCTTGGCTTCGAACACTGAAGCTTTCTTT.

This chain uses TRBV18 with TRBJ2-3, with 9 bases matching TRBD2. Germline CDR1 is KGHSH and CDR2 is LQKENI. This CDR3 contains 18 residues. V gave up 2 bases and J gave up 4 bases; unmatched junction bases: 13. This CDR3 reads CASSPDTSLAGHADTQYF. As DNA, the CDR3 is TGTGCCAGCTCACCAGACACCTCACTAGCGGGCCACGCAGATACGCAGTATTTT.

The J gene is TRBJ2-2, the V gene TRBV6-1, with 9 bases lining up with TRBD1. The V segment lost 3 bases and the J segment 2 bases; nucleotides outside the gene matches: 10. The CDR3 sequence is 18 residues long. Germline-derived CDR1 and CDR2 are MNHNS and SASEGT. The CDR3 is CASSEDRGNLRNTGELFF. As DNA, the CDR3 is TGTGCCAGCAGTGAGGACAGGGGCAACCTTCGAAACACCGGGGAGCTGTTTTTT.

The table lists this clone with a few counts. The sample holds other DNA sequences that translate to the same CDR3. The rearrangement uses TRBV7-9 and TRBJ1-5, with D tentatively TRBD1 (5 bases). The CDR3 totals 15 residues. V lost 3 bases and J lost 4, with 13 bases in between. Germline V gene data show CDR1 as SEHNR and CDR2 as FQNEAQ (reference sequence). The CDR3 DNA reads as TGTGCCAGCAGCTTGGCCCGGGACGGGAATCAGCCCCAGCATTTT. Translating it yields CASSLARDGNQPQHF.

The CDR3: CASSLFTSGSKSDTQYF. The CDR3 DNA reads as TGCGCCAGCAGCTTGTTTACTAGCGGGAGTAAGTCAGATACGCAGTATTTT. This chain uses TRBV5-1 with TRBJ2-3; 11 bases fit TRBD2. The V gene's germline CDR1 is SGHRS and CDR2 YFSETQ. The CDR3 is 17 amino acids. J lost 4 bases, V lost 1 base, and 8 bases had no gene match. The whole variable domain, filled in from reference TRBV5-1 and TRBJ2-3, reads KAGVTQTPRYLIKTRGQQVTLSCSPISGHRSVSWYQQTPGQGLQFLFEYFSETQRNKGNFPGRFSGRQFSNSRSEMNVSTLELGDSALYLCASSLFTSGSKSDTQYFGPGTRLTVL.

This rearrangement joins TRBV15 to TRBJ2-5; 16 positions agree with TRBD2. CDR1 and CDR2 from the germline V gene are LNHNV and YYDKDF (reference sequence). The CDR3 spans 19 residues. With V trimmed by 3 bases and J by 2 bases, 9 bases remained unmatched. The CDR3 loop is CATSREYPGLAGGQETQYF. CDR3 bases: TGTGCCACCAGCAGGGAATATCCGGGACTAGCGGGGGGGCAAGAGACCCAGTACTTC. Supplemented by reference TRBV15 and TRBJ2-5, the full variable domain reads DAMVIQNPRYQVTQFGKPVTLSCSQTLNHNVMYWYQQKSSQAPKLLFHYYDKDFNNEADTPDNFQSRRPNTSFCFLDIRSPGLGDTAMYLCATSREYPGLAGGQETQYFGPGTRLLVL.

The chain couples TRBV18 to TRBJ2-6, with 8 nucleotides matching TRBD2. The CDR3 runs 17 residues. The trim removed 3 bases at V and 0 bases at J, leaving 4 bases unmatched. The germline CDR1 and CDR2 sequences are KGHSH and LQKENI. CDR3 nucleotide sequence: TGTGCCAGCTCACCGGCTAGCGGGCGCTCTGGGGCCAACGTCCTGACTTTC. Encoded protein: CASSPASGRSGANVLTF.

This chain connects TRBV25-1 to TRBJ2-5; D is unclear. The CDR3 totals 14 residues. The germline gives CDR1 MGHDK, CDR2 SYGVNS. V was shortened by 4 bases and J by 0 bases, with 9 bases between the two germline ends. As DNA, the CDR3 is TGTGCCAGCAGTGCTTCAGAGTACCAAGAGACCCAGTACTTC. It specifies CASSASEYQETQYF.

CDR3 nucleotide sequence: TGTGCCAGTAGCGGACAGGGGGCAGTAAACGAGCAGTACTTC. It specifies CASSGQGAVNEQYF. This sequence joins TRBV19 and TRBJ2-7; 11 positions match TRBD1. Germline V gene sequence: CDR1 LNHDA, CDR2 SQIVND (reference sequence). The CDR3 sequence is 14 residues long. V lost 6 bases to trimming and J lost 5 bases; unmatched junction nucleotides: 6.

CDR3 region: CASSPPVYGTATYEQYF. The CDR3 nucleotides read TGTGCCAGCTCACCACCGGTATACGGGACAGCGACCTACGAGCAGTACTTC. V gene TRBV18 combines with J gene TRBJ2-7, with 7 bases lining up with TRBD1. Germline CDR1 reads KGHSH; CDR2 reads LQKENI. The length of the CDR3 is 17 residues. After removal of 0 bases from V and 2 bases from J, the junction contained 10 bases not matched to a gene. Drawing the rest from reference TRBV18 and TRBJ2-7, the complete variable domain is NAGVMQNPRHLVRRRGQEARLRCSPMKGHSHVYWYRQLPEEGLKFMVYLQKENIIDESGMPKERFSAEFPKEGPSILRIQQVVRGDSAAYFCASSPPVYGTATYEQYFGPGTRLTVT.

This clone was picked up one time. This rearrangement joins TRBV18 to TRBJ2-3, with TRBD2 matching over 8 bases. The CDR3 covers 14 residues. V shed 5 bases, J shed 1 base, and the junction held 2 bases outside the gene matches. Germline lookup yields CDR1 KGHSH and CDR2 LQKENI. This CDR3 is CASSTGGGTDTQYF. The CDR3 nucleotides are TGTGCCAGCTCAACGGGGGGGGGCACAGATACGCAGTATTTT.

The sample holds one count of this clone. The chain links TRBV5-1 to TRBJ2-1; 7 bases are shared with TRBD1. In germline, CDR1 is SGHRS, CDR2 YFSETQ. The V and J ends lost 7 bases and 5 bases, in that order; junction bases with no gene match: 6. The CDR3 length is 13 residues. The CDR3 loop reads CASRDSENNEQFF. DNA for the CDR3: TGCGCCAGCCGGGACAGCGAAAACAATGAGCAGTTCTTC. The full variable domain, its missing parts supplied by reference TRBV5-1 and TRBJ2-1, is KAGVTQTPRYLIKTRGQQVTLSCSPISGHRSVSWYQQTPGQGLQFLFEYFSETQRNKGNFPGRFSGRQFSNSRSEMNVSTLELGDSALYLCASRDSENNEQFFGPGTRLTVL.

The V and J genes are TRBV5-1 and TRBJ1-1; possible D gene TRBD1, 5 bases. The V and J ends lost 0 bases and 4 bases respectively, with 10 bases between them. There are 14 residues in the CDR3. Germline lookup yields CDR1 SGHRS and CDR2 YFSETQ. The CDR3 is CASSLEGFTTEAFF. DNA for the CDR3: TGCGCCAGCAGCTTGGAGGGGTTTACCACTGAAGCTTTCTTT.

V gene TRBV15 combines with J gene TRBJ2-3; D perhaps matches TRBD1 (6 bases). The CDR3 is made up of 15 amino acids. Germline CDR1 is LNHNV and CDR2 is YYDKDF (reference sequence). The V and J ends lost 0 bases and 6 bases respectively, with 13 bases between them. The CDR3 sequence: CATSRDGQGLDTQYF. In DNA form, the CDR3 reads TGTGCCACCAGCAGAGATGGGCAGGGGCTGGATACGCAGTATTTT.

The chain couples TRBV5-5 to TRBJ1-2; D possibly corresponds to TRBD1 (5 bases). V was clipped by 0 bases and J by 4 bases, with 13 bases between them. This CDR3 spans 15 amino acids. Germline CDR1 is SGHKS and CDR2 is YYEKEE (reference sequence). The CDR3 nucleotides read TGTGCCAGCAGCTTGGGGGGACTCGAGGGCTATGGCTACACCTTC. It translates to CASSLGGLEGYGYTF. Drawing the rest from reference TRBV5-5 and TRBJ1-2, the complete variable domain is DAGVTQSPTHLIKTRGQQVTLRCSPISGHKSVSWYQQVLGQGPQFIFQYYEKEERGRGNFPDRFSARQFPNYSSELNVNALLLGDSALYLCASSLGGLEGYGYTFGSGTRLTVV.

V is TRBV5-1 and J is TRBJ2-1; D gene ambiguous. Germline V gene lookup returns CDR1 SGHRS and CDR2 YFSETQ. V lost 4 bases and J 10 bases, leaving 15 bases between the germline ends. The CDR3 has 13 amino acids. CDR3 protein: CASSPAAVAEQFF. The CDR3 coding sequence is TGCGCCAGCAGCCCCGCGGCGGTCGCGGAGCAGTTCTTC.

V gene TRBV11-2 combines with J gene TRBJ1-3, with D possibly TRBD1 on 5 matching bases. Deletions cut 7 bases from V and 5 bases from J, with 12 bases between. Germline V gives CDR1 SGHAT, CDR2 FQNNGV. This CDR3 spans 13 amino acids. In DNA form, the CDR3 reads TGTGCCAGCACCTTGGGGGGGAGAAACACCATATATTTT. Amino acid sequence: CASTLGGRNTIYF. Full variable domain (rest looked up from reference TRBV11-2 and TRBJ1-3): EAGVAQSPRYKIIEKRQSVAFWCNPISGHATLYWYQQILGQGPKLLIQFQNNGVVDDSQLPKDRFSAERLKGVDSTLKIQPAKLEDSAVYLCASTLGGRNTIYFGEGSWLTVV.

The chain joins TRBV18 to TRBJ2-7; perhaps TRBD1 as D (5 bases). The length of the CDR3 is 13 residues. The germline gives CDR1 KGHSH, CDR2 LQKENI. Trimming pared 4 bases from V and 2 bases from J, leaving 9 bases between. DNA for the CDR3: TGTGCCAGCTCACTCCCAGGGACCTACGAGCAGTACTTC. Its protein product is CASSLPGTYEQYF.

The chain links TRBV18 to TRBJ2-4; 8 bases match TRBD1. V was clipped by 5 bases and J by 2 bases; unmatched bases: 8. Per the germline V gene, CDR1 is KGHSH and CDR2 is LQKENI. The CDR3 extends over 16 amino acids. CDR3 protein: CASSDTGGRTKNIQYF. CDR3 DNA sequence: TGTGCCAGCTCAGACACAGGGGGGAGGACCAAAAACATTCAGTACTTC.

The rearrangement uses TRBV7-9 and TRBJ1-5; D gene ambiguous. Germline CDR1 reads SEHNR; CDR2 reads FQNEAQ (reference sequence). Trimming removed 4 bases at V and 14 bases at J, with 15 bases between. The CDR3 has 12 amino acids. CDR3 DNA sequence: TGTGCCAGCAGCTCGGAGACCGGTCCAAAGCATTTT. Protein: CASSSETGPKHF.

The CDR3 here is CAWIGRTGTGNTIYF. In DNA, the CDR3 is TGTGCCTGGATTGGGAGGACAGGGACTGGAAACACCATATATTTT. The chain has TRBV30 and TRBJ1-3, with 8 bases matching TRBD1. J lost 2 bases, V lost 4 bases, and 7 bases had no gene match. The germline gives CDR1 GTSNPN, CDR2 SVGIG (reference sequence). The length of the CDR3 is 15 residues. Full variable domain (missing parts from reference TRBV30 and TRBJ1-3): SQTIHQWPATLVQPVGSPLSLECTVEGTSNPNLYWYRQAAGRGLQLLFYSVGIGQISSEVPQNLSASRPQDRQFILSSKKLLLSDSGFYLCAWIGRTGTGNTIYFGEGSWLTVV.